The 27 T cell receptor beta chains presented below share a single source sample, sequenced in a study of blood T cell repertoires in COVID-19. Some clones are missing from TCRdb's copy, which holds only in-frame ones; the method was immunoSEQ multiplex PCR. The sample lists roughly 270,000 clones, 70% to 90% occurring once. Sample: peripheral blood. These receptors were taken from a young man with active or convalescent COVID-19.

This chain links TRBV5-1 with TRBJ1-2; D gene unclear. Germline V gives CDR1 SGHRS, CDR2 YFSETQ. Trimming took 0 bases from V and 2 from J, leaving 17 bases between them. The CDR3 has 17 amino acids. Written as DNA, the CDR3 is TGCGCCAGCAGCTTGGCCAAGTCTACAGCTATAAACTATGGCTACACCTTC. Encoded protein: CASSLAKSTAINYGYTF. Together with reference TRBV5-1 and TRBJ1-2, the CDR3 gives the full variable domain: KAGVTQTPRYLIKTRGQQVTLSCSPISGHRSVSWYQQTPGQGLQFLFEYFSETQRNKGNFPGRFSGRQFSNSRSEMNVSTLELGDSALYLCASSLAKSTAINYGYTFGSGTRLTVV.

The chain carries TRBV20-1 and TRBJ1-1; D is ambiguous. The V end lost 4 bases, the J end lost 6 bases, and 9 bases lay between the germline ends. The CDR3 covers 11 residues. Germline V gene data show CDR1 as DFQATT and CDR2 as SNEGSKA (reference sequence). The CDR3, as DNA: TGCAGTGCTAACCCCAGCGCTGAAGCTTTCTTT. Residues: CSANPSAEAFF.

The chain joins TRBV5-1 to TRBJ2-7; 8 bases fit TRBD1. The CDR3 length is 14 residues. V was pared by 5 bases and J by 0 bases, with 4 bases of the junction left unmatched. Germline assignment: CDR1 SGHRS and CDR2 YFSETQ. In DNA, the CDR3 is TGCGCCAGCAGTGTACAGGGGGACTCCTACGAGCAGTACTTC. Encoded protein: CASSVQGDSYEQYF.

This clone was seen a single time. The chain has TRBV19 and TRBJ2-3; 7 bases align to TRBD1. Trimming cost V 0 bases and J 0 bases; bases outside gene matches: 9. CDR3 size: 18 residues. Looked up from germline, CDR1 is LNHDA and CDR2 is SQIVND (reference sequence). The CDR3, as DNA: TGTGCCAGTAGTATAGATCTAAGGACAGGCCTAAGCACAGATACGCAGTATTTT. Protein: CASSIDLRTGLSTDTQYF.

The chain employs TRBV27 and TRBJ2-7; TRBD2 matches at 13 bases. The V gene end was trimmed by 2 bases and the J gene end by 0 bases; junction bases not matched to a gene: 4. The CDR3 has 17 residues. Germline-derived CDR1 and CDR2 are MNHEY and SMNVEV (reference sequence). The CDR3 protein is CASSLVGLAGASYEQYF. The CDR3 DNA is TGTGCCAGCAGTTTAGTCGGACTAGCGGGGGCCTCCTACGAGCAGTACTTC.

As for this clone: This CDR3 is also generated by other DNA sequences in the sample. The chain uses TRBV7-3 and TRBJ2-3; a weak D match, TRBD2 (6 bases). With 5 bases removed from V and 0 bases from J, the gap between germline ends came to 9 bases. CDR1 and CDR2 from the germline V gene are SGHTA and FQGTGA. The CDR3 extends over 14 amino acids. As DNA, the CDR3 is TGTGCCAGCAGCCTTAGCGGAAGCACAGATACGCAGTATTTT. This gives the protein CASSLSGSTDTQYF.

The chain has TRBV5-1 and TRBJ2-3, with TRBD2 identical over 9 bases. Germline assignment: CDR1 SGHRS and CDR2 YFSETQ. The CDR3 spans 15 residues. The ends lost 7 bases at V and 0 bases at J; junction bases unmatched: 6. CDR3: CASLAGTSSTDTQYF. Written as DNA, the CDR3 is TGCGCCAGCTTGGCCGGGACTAGCAGCACAGATACGCAGTATTTT.

The chain links TRBV25-1 to TRBJ1-1; 8 bases map to TRBD1. The CDR3 runs 14 residues. Germline CDR1 reads MGHDK; CDR2 reads SYGVNS. Trimming cost V 4 bases and J 4 bases; bases outside gene matches: 5. The CDR3 region is CASSGGQGITEAFF. CDR3 in DNA: TGTGCCAGCAGTGGAGGACAGGGAATCACTGAAGCTTTCTTT.

This clone was picked up one time. The chain recombines TRBV9 with TRBJ2-7; possibly TRBD2 for D (6 bases). V was trimmed by 5 bases and J by 6 bases, leaving 15 bases between them. There are 13 residues in the CDR3. CDR1 is SGDLS, CDR2 YYNGEE, per germline. The CDR3 nucleotides are TGTGCCAGCAGTCTCATGGGGGGTCCCGAGCAGTACTTC. This translates into CASSLMGGPEQYF.

This chain connects TRBV4-1 to TRBJ1-1; 9 nucleotides agree with TRBD1. Germline CDR1 and CDR2: MGHRA and YSYEKL. CDR3 length: 14 residues. V lost 6 bases to trimming and J lost 4 bases; unmatched junction nucleotides: 6. The DNA for the CDR3 is TGCGCCAGCAGAACAGGGGGCCAGGGCACTGAAGCTTTCTTT. This sequence encodes CASRTGGQGTEAFF.

The rearrangement uses TRBV2 and TRBJ1-5; 7 bases fit TRBD1. The CDR3 sequence is 15 residues long. Germline V lookup: CDR1 SNHLY, CDR2 FYNNEI. The ends lost 5 bases at V and 7 bases at J; junction bases unmatched: 11. DNA of the CDR3: TGTGCCAGCAGTACACGACAGGGAATGGGGCAGCCCCAGCATTTT. Its protein product is CASSTRQGMGQPQHF.

There are a few counts of this clone. V gene TRBV10-3 combines with J gene TRBJ2-7, with D tentatively TRBD2 (5 bases). CDR3 size: 15 residues. Germline lookup yields CDR1 ENHRY and CDR2 SYGVKD. The V end lost 0 bases, the J end lost 0 bases, and 9 bases lay between the germline ends. The CDR3 DNA follows: TGTGCCATCAGTGAGTCGGGTGGACTCTCCTACGAGCAGTACTTC. Its protein is CAISESGGLSYEQYF.

This chain links TRBV11-3 with TRBJ2-2; D gene uncertain. CDR1 is SGHNT, CDR2 YENEEA, per germline. V lost 5 bases and J 5 bases, leaving 9 bases between the germline ends. The CDR3 covers 13 residues. In DNA, the CDR3 is TGTGCCAGCAGCCCTGACACGACCGGGGAGCTGTTTTTT. It translates to CASSPDTTGELFF.

The gene calls are TRBV5-6 and TRBJ1-2, with D possibly being TRBD1 (6 bases). Trimming pared 0 bases from V and 10 bases from J, leaving 13 bases between. Germline values: CDR1 SGHDT, CDR2 YYEEEE. The CDR3 loop spans 13 amino acids. The DNA of the CDR3 is TGTGCCAGCAGCTTGGGCAGGGGAGATGTCTACACCTTC. It translates to CASSLGRGDVYTF.

V and J are TRBV5-1 and TRBJ2-4, with TRBD1 matching 7 bases. This CDR3 has 16 amino acids. The germline V gene has CDR1 SGHRS and CDR2 YFSETQ. The junction had 5 bases not matched to a gene; V was cut back by 2 bases and J by 0 bases. The CDR3 spells CASSFGTGVAKNIQYF. The CDR3 DNA reads TGCGCCAGCAGCTTCGGTACAGGGGTAGCCAAAAACATTCAGTACTTC. Based on the CDR3 plus reference TRBV5-1 and TRBJ2-4, the full variable domain is KAGVTQTPRYLIKTRGQQVTLSCSPISGHRSVSWYQQTPGQGLQFLFEYFSETQRNKGNFPGRFSGRQFSNSRSEMNVSTLELGDSALYLCASSFGTGVAKNIQYFGAGTRLSVL.

This chain links TRBV4-1 with TRBJ2-7, with 7 bases lining up with TRBD1. This CDR3 region has 17 residues. Trimming removed 2 bases from V and 7 bases from J; junction bases left unmatched: 17. Looked up from germline, CDR1 is MGHRA and CDR2 is YSYEKL. The CDR3: CASSQLQSTGARGEQYF. CDR3 coding DNA: TGCGCCAGCAGCCAACTCCAATCAACAGGGGCCAGGGGGGAGCAGTACTTC.

The chain has TRBV16 and TRBJ2-1, with 10 bases fitting TRBD1. Germline V gives CDR1 KGHSY, CDR2 FQNENV. Trimming took 3 bases from V and 4 from J; bases not matched to a gene: 0. The CDR3 extends over 14 amino acids. CDR3: CASSQDRGYNEQFF. CDR3 in DNA: TGTGCCAGCAGCCAGGACAGGGGGTACAATGAGCAGTTCTTC.

The count of this clone is one. The chain couples TRBV10-3 to TRBJ2-7; D is ambiguous. Per the germline V gene, CDR1 is ENHRY and CDR2 is SYGVKD. The CDR3 consists of 11 residues. Deletions cut 10 bases from V and 5 bases from J, with 12 bases between. CDR3 DNA sequence: TGTGCCACCCAGGATCTCCACGAGCAGTACTTC. It specifies CATQDLHEQYF.

Only a few counts were recorded for this clone. The V gene is TRBV11-2, the J gene TRBJ2-1; 9 positions agree with TRBD2. J gave up 8 bases and V 5 bases, and 10 bases lay outside the gene matches. There are 15 residues in the CDR3. Germline V gives CDR1 SGHAT, CDR2 FQNNGV. CDR3 DNA: TGTGCCAGCAGCCCGGAGAGCGGGGGGTTCTATGAGCAGTTCTTC. Protein: CASSPESGGFYEQFF.

The V call is TRBV5-1, the J call TRBJ1-1; 8 bases are a match to TRBD1. Germline-derived CDR1 and CDR2 are SGHRS and YFSETQ. The CDR3 loop spans 15 amino acids. V was clipped by 4 bases and J by 0 bases; unmatched bases: 5. In nucleotides, the CDR3 is TGCGCCAGCAGCCCGGGGGACAGGCTGAACACTGAAGCTTTCTTT. Its translation: CASSPGDRLNTEAFF.

The chain combines TRBV5-6 with TRBJ2-7, with 7 bases aligning to TRBD2. V trimming: 4 bases; J trimming: 6 bases; junction bases outside the gene matches: 16. The CDR3 covers 16 residues. Germline V gene sequence: CDR1 SGHDT, CDR2 YYEEEE. CDR3 protein: CASSVGLVREFIEQYF. DNA of the CDR3: TGTGCCAGCAGCGTTGGACTAGTCCGGGAGTTTATCGAGCAGTACTTC.

The V and J genes are TRBV5-8 and TRBJ2-7; 7 bases fit TRBD1. The CDR3 covers 13 residues. CDR1 is SGHTS and CDR2 is YDEGEE in the germline V gene. The ends lost 2 bases at V and 3 bases at J; junction bases unmatched: 2. The CDR3 here is CASSLGQDYEQYF. The CDR3 coding sequence is TGTGCCAGCAGCTTAGGACAGGACTACGAGCAGTACTTC.

The rearrangement joins TRBV5-1 to TRBJ1-4, with no clear D. V lost 4 bases to trimming and J lost 8 bases, with 12 bases between them. There are 13 residues in the CDR3. Germline assignment: CDR1 SGHRS and CDR2 YFSETQ. CDR3 nucleotide sequence: TGCGCCAGCAGCACGGACTCCCGAGAAAAACTGTTTTTT. Amino acids: CASSTDSREKLFF.

This chain uses TRBV7-9 with TRBJ1-5; perhaps TRBD1 as D (5 bases). V was cut by 1 base and J by 4 bases, with 14 bases left in between. Germline V CDR1 and CDR2: SEHNR, FQNEAQ (reference sequence). There are 16 residues in the CDR3. CDR3 DNA sequence: TGTGCCAGCAGCTTAGGAGGAGTGGGGCGTAATCAGCCCCAGCATTTT. Residues: CASSLGGVGRNQPQHF.

This sequence joins TRBV7-8 and TRBJ2-2; D perhaps matches TRBD2 (7 bases). Germline loops: CDR1 SGHVS, CDR2 FQNEAQ. Trimming pared 3 bases from V and 6 bases from J, leaving 11 bases between. The CDR3 is 14 residues long. Here the CDR3 DNA reads TGTGCCAGCAGCTTGGGAGGGGGGTCCGGGGAGCTGTTTTTT. It encodes CASSLGGGSGELFF.

V is TRBV5-6 and J is TRBJ1-1; 10 bases are shared with TRBD1. V lost 4 bases to trimming and J lost 3 bases; unmatched junction nucleotides: 12. The CDR3 contains 17 residues. Germline CDR1 is SGHDT and CDR2 is YYEEEE. The CDR3 loop is CASSQLPGQGMDTEAFF. Here the CDR3 DNA reads TGTGCCAGCAGCCAACTTCCGGGACAGGGGATGGACACTGAAGCTTTCTTT.

Regarding this clone: This CDR3 is also generated by other DNA sequences in the sample. This chain uses TRBV9 with TRBJ2-7; D perhaps matches TRBD1 (6 bases). The V gene lost 4 bases and the J gene lost 4 bases, with 18 bases spanning the gap. The germline V gene has CDR1 SGDLS and CDR2 YYNGEE. CDR3 length equals 15 residues. DNA for the CDR3: TGTGCCAGCAGCCCCAGGGGTTATGGCTCTTACGAGCAGTACTTC. Protein product: CASSPRGYGSYEQYF.